This record concerns one T cell receptor beta chain sequence. Antigen: not known. The data derive from a study of T cell responses to AZD1222 COVID-19 vaccine. The study, taken as a whole, reports: Donors in the cohort were predominantly white British and more often female, and clonal diversity was possibly underestimated. Seropositive status at baseline applied to only six AZD1222 recipients.

TCRdb's table, derived via immunoSEQ multiplex PCR, lists solely in-frame clones and lacks some. The sample yields 55,000 to 75,000 clones, 80% to 85% seen once. The V gene lost 5 bases and the J gene lost 4 bases, with 14 bases spanning the gap. The CDR3 covers 14 residues. Germline V gene data show CDR1 as LGHDT and CDR2 as YNNKEL (reference sequence). The chain has TRBV3-1 (or the pseudogene TRBV3-2) and TRBJ1-1; D perhaps matches TRBD1 (6 bases). The sample in question was peripheral blood, obtained on day 0 of AZD1222 vaccination. The TCR comes from an adult in good health. The CDR3 is CASSWDTSGTEAFF. CDR3 coding DNA: TGTGCCAGCAGCTGGGACACCTCGGGCACTGAAGCTTTCTTT.